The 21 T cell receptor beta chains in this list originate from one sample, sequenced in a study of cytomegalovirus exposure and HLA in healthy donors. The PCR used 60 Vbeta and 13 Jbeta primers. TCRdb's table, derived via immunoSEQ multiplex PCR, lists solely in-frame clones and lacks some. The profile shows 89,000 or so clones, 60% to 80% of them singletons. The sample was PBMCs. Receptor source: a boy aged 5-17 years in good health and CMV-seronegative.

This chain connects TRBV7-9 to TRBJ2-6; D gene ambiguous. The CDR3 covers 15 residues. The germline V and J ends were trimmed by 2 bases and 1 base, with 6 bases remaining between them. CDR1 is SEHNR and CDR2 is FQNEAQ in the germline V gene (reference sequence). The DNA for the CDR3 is TGTGCCAGCAGCTTATCTGCGTCTGGGGCCAACGTCCTGACTTTC. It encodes CASSLSASGANVLTF.

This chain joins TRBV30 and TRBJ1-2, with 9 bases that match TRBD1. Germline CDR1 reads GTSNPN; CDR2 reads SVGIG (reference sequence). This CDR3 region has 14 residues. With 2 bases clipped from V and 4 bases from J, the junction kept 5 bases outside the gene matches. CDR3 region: CAWSSGTGIYGYTF. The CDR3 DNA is TGTGCCTGGAGTTCCGGGACAGGGATCTATGGCTACACCTTC. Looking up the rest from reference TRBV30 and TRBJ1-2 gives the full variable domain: SQTIHQWPATLVQPVGSPLSLECTVEGTSNPNLYWYRQAAGRGLQLLFYSVGIGQISSEVPQNLSASRPQDRQFILSSKKLLLSDSGFYLCAWSSGTGIYGYTFGSGTRLTVV.

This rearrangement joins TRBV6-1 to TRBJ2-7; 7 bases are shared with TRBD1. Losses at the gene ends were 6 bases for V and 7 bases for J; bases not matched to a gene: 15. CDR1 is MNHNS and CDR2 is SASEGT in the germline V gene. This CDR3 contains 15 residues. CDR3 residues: CASSSLRPGGEEQYF. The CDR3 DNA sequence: TGTGCCAGCAGCTCCCTAAGGCCAGGGGGTGAAGAGCAGTACTTC.

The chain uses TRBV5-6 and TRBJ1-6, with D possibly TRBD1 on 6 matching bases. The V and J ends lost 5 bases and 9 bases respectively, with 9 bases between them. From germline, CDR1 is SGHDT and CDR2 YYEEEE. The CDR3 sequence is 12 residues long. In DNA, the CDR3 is TGTGCCAGCAGGACAGGAGGTTCACCCCTCCACTTT. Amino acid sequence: CASRTGGSPLHF.

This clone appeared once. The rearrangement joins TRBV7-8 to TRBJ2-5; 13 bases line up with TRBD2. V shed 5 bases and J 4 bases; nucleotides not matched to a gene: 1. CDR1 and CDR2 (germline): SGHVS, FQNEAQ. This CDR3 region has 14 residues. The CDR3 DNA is TGTGCCAGCAGCAGACTAGCGGGGGGAGAGACCCAGTACTTC. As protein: CASSRLAGGETQYF. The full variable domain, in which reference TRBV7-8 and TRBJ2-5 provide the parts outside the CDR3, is GAGVSQSPRYKVAKRGQDVALRCDPISGHVSLFWYQQALGQGPEFLTYFQNEAQLDKSGLPSDRFFAERPEGSVSTLKIQRTQQEDSAVYLCASSRLAGGETQYFGPGTRLLVL.

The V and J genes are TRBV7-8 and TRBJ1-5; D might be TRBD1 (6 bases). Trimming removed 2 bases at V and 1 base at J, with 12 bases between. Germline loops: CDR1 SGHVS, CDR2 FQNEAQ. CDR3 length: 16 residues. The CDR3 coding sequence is TGTGCCAGCAGCTTATTTTCAGGGGTCAGCAATCAGCCCCAGCATTTT. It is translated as CASSLFSGVSNQPQHF.

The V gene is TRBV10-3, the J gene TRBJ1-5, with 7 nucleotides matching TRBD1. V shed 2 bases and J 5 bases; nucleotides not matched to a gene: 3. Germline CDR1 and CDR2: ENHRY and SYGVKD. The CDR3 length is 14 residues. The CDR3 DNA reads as TGTGCCATCAGTGAGGACAGGGTGTATCAGCCCCAGCATTTT. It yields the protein CAISEDRVYQPQHF.

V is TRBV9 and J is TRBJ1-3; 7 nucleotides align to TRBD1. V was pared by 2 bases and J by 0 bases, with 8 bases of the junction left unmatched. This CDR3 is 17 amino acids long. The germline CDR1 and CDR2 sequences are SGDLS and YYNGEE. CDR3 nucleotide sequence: TGTGCCAGCAGCGTCGGTGCGACAGGGTACTCTGGAAACACCATATATTTT. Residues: CASSVGATGYSGNTIYF.

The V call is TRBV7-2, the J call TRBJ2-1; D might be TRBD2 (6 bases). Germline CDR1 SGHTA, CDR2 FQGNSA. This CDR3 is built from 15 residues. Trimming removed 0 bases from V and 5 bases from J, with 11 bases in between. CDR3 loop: CASSLAQGLNNEQFF. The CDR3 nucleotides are TGTGCCAGCAGCTTAGCCCAAGGACTAAACAATGAGCAGTTCTTC.

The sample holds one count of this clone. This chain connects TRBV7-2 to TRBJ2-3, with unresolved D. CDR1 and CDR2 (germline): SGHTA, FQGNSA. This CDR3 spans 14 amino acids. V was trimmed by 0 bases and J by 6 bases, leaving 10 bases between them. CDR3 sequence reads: CASSLAFLEDTQYF. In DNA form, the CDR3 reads TGTGCCAGCAGCTTAGCCTTTTTAGAGGATACGCAGTATTTT.

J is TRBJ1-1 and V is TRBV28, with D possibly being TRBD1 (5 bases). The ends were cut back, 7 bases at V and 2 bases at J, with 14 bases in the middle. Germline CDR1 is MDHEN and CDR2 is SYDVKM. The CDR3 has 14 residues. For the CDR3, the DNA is TGTGCCAGCACCCTCCTGACAGTTAACACTGAAGCTTTCTTT. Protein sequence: CASTLLTVNTEAFF. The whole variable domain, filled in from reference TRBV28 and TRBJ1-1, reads DVKVTQSSRYLVKRTGEKVFLECVQDMDHENMFWYRQDPGLGLRLIYFSYDVKMKEKGDIPEGYSVSREKKERFSLILESASTNQTSMYLCASTLLTVNTEAFFGQGTRLTVV.

CDR3 nucleotide sequence: TGCGCCAGCAGCCAAGATAGGGGGTCAGGGGATTCCGGGGAGCTGTTTTTT. Translation gives CASSQDRGSGDSGELFF. The chain couples TRBV4-1 to TRBJ2-2; D might be TRBD1 (6 bases). The CDR3 runs 17 residues. Germline V CDR1 and CDR2: MGHRA, YSYEKL. Between the trimmed V and J ends, which lost 0 bases and 6 bases, there was a span of 17 bases.

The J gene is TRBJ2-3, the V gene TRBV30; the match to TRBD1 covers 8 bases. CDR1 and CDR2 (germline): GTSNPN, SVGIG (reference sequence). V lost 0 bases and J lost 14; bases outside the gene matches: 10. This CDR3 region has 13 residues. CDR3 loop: CAWSVQGTGRPYF. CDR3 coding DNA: TGTGCCTGGAGTGTCCAAGGGACAGGTCGACCGTATTTT.

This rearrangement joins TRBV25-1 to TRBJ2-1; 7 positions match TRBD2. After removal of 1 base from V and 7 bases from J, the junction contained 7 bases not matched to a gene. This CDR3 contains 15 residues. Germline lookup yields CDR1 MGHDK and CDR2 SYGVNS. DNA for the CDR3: TGTGCCAGCAGTGAATGGGACTACTCCCTGAATGAGCAGTTCTTC. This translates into CASSEWDYSLNEQFF.

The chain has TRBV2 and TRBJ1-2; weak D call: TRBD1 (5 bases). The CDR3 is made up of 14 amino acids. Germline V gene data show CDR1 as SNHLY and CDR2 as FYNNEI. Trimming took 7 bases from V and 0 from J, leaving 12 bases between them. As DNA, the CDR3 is TGTGCCAGCACTACGGACACCACTAACTATGGCTACACCTTC. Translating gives CASTTDTTNYGYTF.

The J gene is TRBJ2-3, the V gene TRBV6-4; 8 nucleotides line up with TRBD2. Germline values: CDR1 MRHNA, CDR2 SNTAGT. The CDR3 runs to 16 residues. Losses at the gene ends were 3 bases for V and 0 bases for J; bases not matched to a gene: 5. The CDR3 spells CASSELASGSTDTQYF. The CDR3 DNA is TGTGCCAGCAGTGAATTGGCTAGCGGGAGCACAGATACGCAGTATTTT.

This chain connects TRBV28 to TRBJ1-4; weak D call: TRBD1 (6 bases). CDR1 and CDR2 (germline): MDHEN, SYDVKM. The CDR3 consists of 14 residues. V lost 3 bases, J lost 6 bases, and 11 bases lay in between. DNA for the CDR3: TGTGCCAGCAGTTTTGGCAGGGGTTATGAAAAACTGTTTTTT. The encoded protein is CASSFGRGYEKLFF.

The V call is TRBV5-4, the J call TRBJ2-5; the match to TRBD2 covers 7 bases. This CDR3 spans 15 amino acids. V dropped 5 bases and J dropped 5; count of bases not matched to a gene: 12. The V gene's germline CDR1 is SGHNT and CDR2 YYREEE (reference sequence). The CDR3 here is CASSYGGLDWETQYF. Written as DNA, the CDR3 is TGTGCCAGCAGTTATGGAGGACTAGACTGGGAGACCCAGTACTTC.

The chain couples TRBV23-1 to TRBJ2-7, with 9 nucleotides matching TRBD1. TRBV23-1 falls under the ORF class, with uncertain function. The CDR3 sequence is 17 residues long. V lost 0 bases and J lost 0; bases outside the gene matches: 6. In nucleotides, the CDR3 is TGCGCCAGCAGTCAATCTCAGGACAGGGGCAACTCCTACGAGCAGTACTTC. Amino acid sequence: CASSQSQDRGNSYEQYF.

This CDR3 reads CASSSYSTEAFF. In DNA, the CDR3 is TGTGCCAGCAGCTCTTACAGCACTGAAGCTTTCTTT. The chain couples TRBV7-2 to TRBJ1-1; D remains unclear. CDR1 and CDR2 (germline): SGHTA, FQGNSA. The V end was cut by 4 bases, the J end by 4 bases, with 7 bases between. The CDR3 is 12 amino acids.

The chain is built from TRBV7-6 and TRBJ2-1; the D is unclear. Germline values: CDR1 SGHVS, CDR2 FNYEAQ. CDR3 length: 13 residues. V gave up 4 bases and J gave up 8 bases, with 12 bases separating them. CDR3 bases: TGTGCCAGCAGCTATAATGACTGGGATGAGCAGTTCTTC. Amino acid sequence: CASSYNDWDEQFF. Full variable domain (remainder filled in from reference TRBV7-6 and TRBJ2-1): GAGVSQSPRYKVTKRGQDVALRCDPISGHVSLYWYRQALGQGPEFLTYFNYEAQQDKSGLPNDRFSAERPEGSISTLTIQRTEQRDSAMYRCASSYNDWDEQFFGPGTRLTVL.